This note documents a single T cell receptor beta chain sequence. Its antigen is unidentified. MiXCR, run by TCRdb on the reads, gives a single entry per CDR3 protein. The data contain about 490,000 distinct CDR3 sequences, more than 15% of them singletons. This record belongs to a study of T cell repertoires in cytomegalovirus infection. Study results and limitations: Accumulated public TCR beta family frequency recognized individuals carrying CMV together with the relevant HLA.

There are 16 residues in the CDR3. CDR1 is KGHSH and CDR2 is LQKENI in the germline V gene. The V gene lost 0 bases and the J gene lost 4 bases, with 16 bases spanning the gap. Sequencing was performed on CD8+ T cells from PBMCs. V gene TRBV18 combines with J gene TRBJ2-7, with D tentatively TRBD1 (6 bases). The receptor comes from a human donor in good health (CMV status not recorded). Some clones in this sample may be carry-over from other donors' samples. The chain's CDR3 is CASSPPTRTELYEQYF. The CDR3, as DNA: TGTGCCAGCTCACCACCTACTAGGACAGAACTTTACGAGCAGTACTTC.